These 31 T cell receptor beta chains were all obtained from the same sample, sequenced in a study of cytomegalovirus exposure and HLA in healthy donors. PCR was performed using 60 Vbeta and 13 Jbeta primers. The method was immunoSEQ multiplex PCR; TCRdb's version includes in-frame clones alone and lacks a portion of them. This sample has over 100,000 clones, with about 70% found just once. Sample: PBMCs. These receptors were taken from a woman aged 25 to 45 in good health and CMV-seronegative.

This clone was picked up a small number of times. The chain links TRBV5-1 to TRBJ1-4; possibly TRBD1 for D (6 bases). The CDR3 runs to 20 residues. With 0 bases removed from V and 0 bases from J, the gap between germline ends came to 21 bases. Germline CDR1 SGHRS, CDR2 YFSETQ. The DNA of the CDR3 is TGCGCCAGCAGCTTGGCCTTCGGGGGCGCGGGGGCGGCAACTAATGAAAAACTGTTTTTT. It is translated as CASSLAFGGAGAATNEKLFF.

The V call is TRBV5-1, the J call TRBJ1-2, with D perhaps TRBD1 (6 bases). V lost 4 bases to trimming and J lost 3 bases, with 19 bases between them. Germline CDR1 is SGHRS and CDR2 is YFSETQ. The CDR3 length is 16 residues. The CDR3 nucleotides are TGCGCCAGCAGCCCCGCTGGGGGGGCCAAGTACTATGGCTACACCTTC. The encoded protein is CASSPAGGAKYYGYTF.

Only one count was recorded for this clone. The rearrangement links TRBV5-1 to TRBJ2-2, with no clear D. V lost 7 bases and J 0 bases, leaving 7 bases between the germline ends. CDR1 is SGHRS, CDR2 YFSETQ, per germline. The CDR3 is made up of 13 amino acids. CDR3 region: CASPEPNTGELFF. DNA for the CDR3: TGCGCCAGCCCGGAGCCGAACACCGGGGAGCTGTTTTTT.

This clone showed up just a few times. This chain connects TRBV5-4 to TRBJ2-3; 8 nucleotides match TRBD2. From germline, CDR1 is SGHNT and CDR2 YYREEE (reference sequence). V shed 1 base and J 6 bases; nucleotides not matched to a gene: 7. The CDR3 has 15 residues. CDR3 DNA: TGTGCCAGCAGCTTGTCCGGGAGGGGAGTGGATACGCAGTATTTT. Protein: CASSLSGRGVDTQYF.

The chain employs TRBV29-1 and TRBJ2-7; D unclear. This CDR3 has 13 residues. The germline gives CDR1 SQVTM, CDR2 ANQGSEA. Between the trimmed V and J ends, which lost 3 bases and 5 bases, there was a span of 14 bases. The CDR3 DNA reads TGCAGCGTTGACGAGGATGATTTCCACGAGCAGTACTTC. This translates into CSVDEDDFHEQYF.

In its sample, this clone was seen once. The chain is built from TRBV29-1 and TRBJ2-7, with a weak D call TRBD2 (5 bases). This CDR3 contains 11 residues. From germline, CDR1 is SQVTM and CDR2 ANQGSEA. V gave up 0 bases and J gave up 5 bases, with 5 bases separating them. CDR3 protein: CSVEEGDEQYF. The CDR3 DNA reads as TGCAGCGTTGAAGAGGGAGACGAGCAGTACTTC.

J is TRBJ2-5 and V is TRBV19, with no clear D. V lost 5 bases to trimming and J lost 3 bases, with 10 bases between them. CDR3 length equals 13 residues. Germline CDR1 LNHDA, CDR2 SQIVND (reference sequence). The CDR3 nucleotides are TGTGCCAGTAGTCTCGACTGGGAAGAGACCCAGTACTTC. Translation: CASSLDWEETQYF.

This clone was seen once. The chain carries TRBV5-6 and TRBJ1-2; 8 nucleotides line up with TRBD1. The length of the CDR3 is 15 residues. Per the germline V gene, CDR1 is SGHDT and CDR2 is YYEEEE. The J segment lost 3 bases and the V segment lost 4 bases, leaving 8 bases of the junction unmatched. The chain's CDR3 is CASSPTLQGDYGYTF. Written as DNA, the CDR3 is TGTGCCAGCAGCCCAACTCTACAGGGGGACTATGGCTACACCTTC.

V is TRBV7-2 and J is TRBJ1-5; D is undetermined. The CDR3 has 16 residues. V gave up 0 bases and J gave up 3 bases, with 12 bases separating them. Germline V gives CDR1 SGHTA, CDR2 FQGNSA. The CDR3 reads CASSLAVAASNQPQHF. The CDR3 DNA reads as TGTGCCAGCAGCTTAGCCGTAGCGGCATCCAATCAGCCCCAGCATTTT.

This clone was observed a handful of times. J is TRBJ1-2 and V is TRBV7-9, with 11 bases aligning to TRBD1. The CDR3 is 15 residues long. Germline values: CDR1 SEHNR, CDR2 FQNEAQ (reference sequence). Trimming cost V 1 base and J 4 bases; bases outside gene matches: 2. Here the CDR3 DNA reads TGTGCCAGCAGCTTAGGGACAGGGGGCAGCTATGGCTACACCTTC. It is translated as CASSLGTGGSYGYTF.

The chain has TRBV30 and TRBJ2-5, with a possible D match to TRBD2 (5 bases). Matching the DNA end better, TRBJ2-7 makes the J call doubtful. Germline V lookup: CDR1 GTSNPN, CDR2 SVGIG (reference sequence). CDR3 length: 14 amino acids. The CDR3 spells CAWSVGVVGAEQYF. The CDR3, as DNA: TGTGCCTGGAGTGTCGGGGTAGTGGGCGCCGAGCAGTACTTC.

The chain employs TRBV5-1 and TRBJ1-2; maybe TRBD1 (6 bases). Between the trimmed V and J ends, which lost 4 bases and 2 bases, there was a span of 15 bases. The germline CDR1 and CDR2 sequences are SGHRS and YFSETQ. The CDR3 length is 15 residues. The CDR3 spells CASSAVSGGNYGYTF. The DNA of the CDR3 is TGCGCCAGCAGCGCGGTATCGGGGGGCAACTATGGCTACACCTTC. The variable domain in full, with the rest retrieved from reference TRBV5-1 and TRBJ1-2, is KAGVTQTPRYLIKTRGQQVTLSCSPISGHRSVSWYQQTPGQGLQFLFEYFSETQRNKGNFPGRFSGRQFSNSRSEMNVSTLELGDSALYLCASSAVSGGNYGYTFGSGTRLTVV.

The chain has TRBV25-1 and TRBJ2-7; 7 nucleotides match TRBD1. This CDR3 is 13 amino acids long. The junction had 7 bases not matched to a gene; V was cut back by 9 bases and J by 2 bases. The germline V gene has CDR1 MGHDK and CDR2 SYGVNS. The CDR3 sequence is CARYRDRAYEQYF. CDR3 sequence (DNA): TGTGCCAGATACCGGGACAGAGCCTACGAGCAGTACTTC.

V usage is TRBV6-1 and J usage is TRBJ1-5; the match to TRBD1 covers 9 bases. Germline V gene data show CDR1 as MNHNS and CDR2 as SASEGT. The CDR3 spans 17 residues. The V and J ends lost 1 base and 6 bases, in that order; junction bases with no gene match: 10. CDR3 DNA: TGTGCCAGCAGTGAAGGGGACAGGGTATTTTGGGCTCAGCCCCAGCATTTT. Protein product: CASSEGDRVFWAQPQHF.

The V gene is TRBV18, the J gene TRBJ1-2, with 7 positions matching TRBD1. Germline trimming cut 3 bases from V and 0 bases from J; bases unmatched to any gene: 4. Germline lookup yields CDR1 KGHSH and CDR2 LQKENI. CDR3 length equals 15 residues. CDR3 in DNA: TGTGCCAGCTCACCTGGGACAGATACTAACTATGGCTACACCTTC. This sequence encodes CASSPGTDTNYGYTF.

This clone was picked up a small number of times. The V and J genes are TRBV5-1 and TRBJ1-6; tentatively, D is TRBD1 (6 bases). This CDR3 is built from 16 residues. Germline V lookup: CDR1 SGHRS, CDR2 YFSETQ. V dropped 0 bases and J dropped 6 bases, with 13 bases sitting between them. The CDR3 protein is CASSLAGGGINSPLHF. The CDR3 DNA reads TGCGCCAGCAGCTTGGCCGGGGGGGGCATTAATTCACCCCTCCACTTT.

This chain links TRBV6-5 with TRBJ1-1; D may be TRBD1 (6 bases). In germline, CDR1 is MNHEY, CDR2 SVGAGI. The CDR3 sequence is 13 residues long. CDR3 region: CGARGHMNTEAFF. The CDR3 region has the DNA TGTGGTGCCCGGGGACATATGAACACTGAAGCTTTCTTT.

V gene TRBV27 combines with J gene TRBJ2-7; maybe TRBD1 (5 bases). The germline V gene has CDR1 MNHEY and CDR2 SMNVEV (reference sequence). This CDR3 has 14 residues. With 5 bases removed from V and 0 bases from J, the gap between germline ends came to 11 bases. The CDR3 sequence is CASSPRQLSYEQYF. Here the CDR3 DNA reads TGTGCCAGCAGTCCCCGACAGCTCTCCTACGAGCAGTACTTC.

V gene TRBV6-5 combines with J gene TRBJ1-1; D gene ambiguous. Per the germline V gene, CDR1 is MNHEY and CDR2 is SVGAGI. The CDR3 has 13 residues. The V end was cut by 8 bases, the J end by 5 bases, with 15 bases between. In DNA form, the CDR3 reads TGTGCCAGCGGGCGGGGTGCCCGAACTGAAGCTTTCTTT. Translated, it gives CASGRGARTEAFF.

The chain carries TRBV9 and TRBJ2-2; possibly TRBD2 for D (6 bases). With 4 bases removed from V and 0 bases from J, the gap between germline ends came to 13 bases. Germline CDR1 SGDLS, CDR2 YYNGEE. The CDR3 contains 16 residues. CDR3 DNA: TGTGCCAGCAGCTCCAGTAGCGGCACGAACACCGGGGAGCTGTTTTTT. It yields the protein CASSSSSGTNTGELFF.

This clone came up once. The chain joins TRBV27 to TRBJ1-5; TRBD1 might be the D (5 bases). Trimming cost V 3 bases and J 4 bases, with 10 bases left between them. The germline V gene encodes CDR1 MNHEY and CDR2 SMNVEV (reference sequence). This CDR3 contains 14 residues. This CDR3 reads CASSFRRGNQPQHF. Here the CDR3 DNA reads TGTGCCAGCAGTTTTCGGAGGGGAAATCAGCCCCAGCATTTT.

J is TRBJ2-2 and V is TRBV4-3, with TRBD1 matching over 7 bases. Trimming removed 4 bases from V and 3 bases from J; junction bases left unmatched: 8. The germline V gene has CDR1 LGHNA and CDR2 YSLEER. CDR3 length equals 16 residues. CDR3 coding DNA: TGCGCCAGCAGCCCCTACAGGGGATCGGACACCGGGGAGCTGTTTTTT. This gives the protein CASSPYRGSDTGELFF.

The chain is built from TRBV2 and TRBJ2-7; TRBD1 is a possible D gene (6 bases). Germline V gene lookup returns CDR1 SNHLY and CDR2 FYNNEI. Trimming took 1 base from V and 0 from J, leaving 13 bases between them. The CDR3 spans 16 residues. The DNA for the CDR3 is TGTGCCAGCAGTGAAGAGAGGGGGACGGGCTCCTACGAGCAGTACTTC. It encodes CASSEERGTGSYEQYF.

The chain uses TRBV7-9 and TRBJ1-4; 7 positions match TRBD1. This CDR3 contains 15 residues. After removal of 5 bases from V and 4 bases from J, the junction contained 7 bases not matched to a gene. CDR1 is SEHNR, CDR2 FQNEAQ, per germline (reference sequence). The CDR3 coding sequence is TGTGCCAGCAGCCTCGGGACAGTCTATAATGAAAAACTGTTTTTT. It codes for CASSLGTVYNEKLFF.

There are a few counts of this clone. The same CDR3 also results from other DNA sequences found in this sample. The genes are TRBV6-5 and TRBJ2-3; no definite D call. Trimming shortened V by 2 bases and J by 0 bases, and 9 bases separated the two germline ends. This CDR3 spans 15 amino acids. Looked up from germline, CDR1 is MNHEY and CDR2 is SVGAGI. The CDR3 here is CASSYSYSSTDTQYF. The CDR3 bases are TGTGCCAGCAGTTACAGCTATTCTAGCACAGATACGCAGTATTTT.

The genes are TRBV5-4 and TRBJ2-7; D not certain. Trimming took off 2 bases at V and 1 base at J, with 7 bases between the two ends. Per the germline V gene, CDR1 is SGHNT and CDR2 is YYREEE (reference sequence). The CDR3 runs to 13 residues. The DNA of the CDR3 is TGTGCCAGCAGCTTTGATCGGTCCTACGAGCAGTACTTC. This encodes CASSFDRSYEQYF.

The genes are TRBV5-1 and TRBJ2-3, with a tentative D call TRBD1 (6 bases). The CDR3 runs to 15 residues. Trimming took 5 bases from V and 2 from J, leaving 15 bases between them. Germline V CDR1 and CDR2: SGHRS, YFSETQ. The CDR3 is CASSRQGSYTDTQYF. The DNA of the CDR3 is TGCGCCAGCAGTCGTCAGGGGTCCTACACAGATACGCAGTATTTT.

This rearrangement joins TRBV5-1 to TRBJ2-7; TRBD1 matches 9 bases. This CDR3 spans 15 amino acids. Per germline, CDR1 SGHRS and CDR2 YFSETQ. The ends lost 3 bases at V and 3 bases at J; junction bases unmatched: 7. The CDR3 sequence: CASSSDRGQLYEQYF. CDR3 DNA: TGCGCCAGCAGCTCGGACAGGGGTCAGCTCTACGAGCAGTACTTC.

This clone was detected a few times. V is TRBV7-9 and J is TRBJ2-1, with D perhaps TRBD2 (6 bases). This CDR3 contains 19 residues. Trimming removed 0 bases from V and 0 bases from J, with 18 bases in between. Germline assignment: CDR1 SEHNR and CDR2 FQNEAQ (reference sequence). CDR3 in amino acids: CASSLAAGSLFSSYNEQFF. For the CDR3, the DNA is TGTGCCAGCAGCTTAGCGGCCGGGAGCTTATTCTCCTCCTACAATGAGCAGTTCTTC.

The chain employs TRBV25-1 and TRBJ1-3; D is possibly TRBD1 (6 bases). The CDR3 has 14 amino acids. The germline CDR1 and CDR2 sequences are MGHDK and SYGVNS. The V end lost 5 bases, the J end lost 2 bases, and 10 bases lay between the germline ends. CDR3 amino acids: CASSTTGTGNTIYF. The DNA of the CDR3 is TGTGCCAGCAGTACTACAGGGACTGGAAACACCATATATTTT.

This chain links TRBV7-3 with TRBJ2-3, with TRBD1 matching over 7 bases. V dropped 4 bases and J dropped 0; count of bases not matched to a gene: 13. The germline V gene has CDR1 SGHTA and CDR2 FQGTGA. The CDR3 is made up of 18 amino acids. The CDR3 nucleotides are TGTGCCAGCAGCTCTCGGTTGGGGTCGGGACAGAGCACAGATACGCAGTATTTT. Translating it yields CASSSRLGSGQSTDTQYF.